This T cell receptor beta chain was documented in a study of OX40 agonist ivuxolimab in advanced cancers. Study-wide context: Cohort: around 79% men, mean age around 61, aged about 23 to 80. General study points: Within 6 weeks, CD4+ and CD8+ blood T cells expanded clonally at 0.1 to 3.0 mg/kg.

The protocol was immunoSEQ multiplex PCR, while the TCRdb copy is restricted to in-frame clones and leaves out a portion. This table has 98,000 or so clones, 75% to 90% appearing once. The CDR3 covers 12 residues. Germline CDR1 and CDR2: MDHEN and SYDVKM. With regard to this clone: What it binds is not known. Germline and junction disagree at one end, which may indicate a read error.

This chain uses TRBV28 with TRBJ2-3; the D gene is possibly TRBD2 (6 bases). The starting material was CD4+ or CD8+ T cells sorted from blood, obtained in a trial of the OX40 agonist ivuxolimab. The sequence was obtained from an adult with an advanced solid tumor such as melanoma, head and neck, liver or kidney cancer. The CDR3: CVSGGNTDTQYF. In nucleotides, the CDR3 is TGTGTCAGCGGAGGGAACACAGATACGCAGTATTTT.